This paragraph reports one T cell receptor (beta chain). The source of the sample is a study of T cell responses to AZD1222 COVID-19 vaccine. Produced via immunoSEQ multiplex PCR; TCRdb's table is partial and in-frame only. This sample has approximately 140,000 clones, with more than 90% found just once. V lost 6 bases, J lost 9 bases, and 13 bases stayed unmatched. The germline V gene encodes CDR1 SGHVS and CDR2 FQNEAQ. This CDR3 region has 15 residues. This sample comprised peripheral blood, obtained 28 days after the second AZD1222 dose. The chain uses TRBV7-8 and TRBJ2-1, with 8 positions matching TRBD2. This sequence originates from an adult who received the AZD1222 COVID-19 vaccine. The CDR3 DNA is TGTGCCAGCAGGCCGCTTAGCGGGACGGACGCTGAGCAGTTCTTC. Translating it yields CASRPLSGTDAEQFF.